This entry is about one T cell receptor (beta chain). This CDR3 spans 15 amino acids. V was pared by 8 bases and J by 1 base, with 6 bases of the junction left unmatched. Germline lookup yields CDR1 SNHLY and CDR2 FYNNEI. In the source study's methods: It was from reference gene primer amplification that nucleated cell counts were estimated. Method: immunoSEQ multiplex PCR; TCRdb's copy keeps in-frame clones and lacks some. That table is the source of V, J and clone size, and D and trimming were worked out from the DNA. The sample lists around 300,000 clones, around 90% seen once, with about 6% in the top ten. This entry is derived from a study of blood T cell repertoires in COVID-19. Study in general: Whether acute or convalescent, the COVID-19 samples came from the United States, Italy and Spain. In each case, the material was cDNA or gDNA derived from T cells, B-cell-depleted T cells, or PBMCs.

The clonotype comes from a woman aged 50 to 60 with COVID-19, enrolled during active disease. V is TRBV2 and J is TRBJ2-1; 9 bases fit TRBD1. Sequenced input: peripheral blood. The CDR3 nucleotides read TGTGCCAGCCCCTTGGGGACAGGGTCCTACAATGAGCAGTTCTTC. This encodes CASPLGTGSYNEQFF.